The text below deals with one TCR beta chain. Its specificity is unknown. Deletions cut 2 bases from V and 5 bases from J, with 13 bases between. Germline V lookup: CDR1 SGHRS, CDR2 YFSETQ. The CDR3 sequence is 14 residues long. TCRdb passed the RT-PCR reads through MiXCR, listing each CDR3 protein once. The data show about 23,000 distinct CDR3 sequences, under 85% seen once. This sample is part of a study of yellow fever vaccine responses in identical twins. Points from the study as a whole: As reported, the vaccine T cell response of twins seemed partly convergent and partly personalized.

The material was T cells from blood (PBMCs), unsorted or a sorted subset (not recorded which), obtained before or after yellow fever vaccination (not recorded which). The receptor was isolated from a woman between 18 and 29 years old who received the yellow fever vaccine. This chain connects TRBV5-1 to TRBJ1-1; D is unclear. The CDR3 bases are TGCGCCAGCAGCTTACCCCTGGGTAGGACTGAAGCTTTCTTT. Translated, it gives CASSLPLGRTEAFF.